Presented here are 5 T cell receptor beta chains from one specimen sequenced in a study of shared clonotypes between healthy human individuals. Generated by immunoSEQ multiplex PCR, the TCRdb table keeps only in-frame clones and is missing some. The sample consists of fewer than 1.6 million clones, around 98.5% of them appearing once. Sample: naive CD4+ T cells sorted from blood. This sample's subset: CD45RA+ positively selected. These receptors originate from a man aged 25-45 years in good health.

With regard to this clone: Distinct nucleotide sequences in the sample also encode this CDR3. The chain carries TRBV5-4 and TRBJ2-7; possibly TRBD2 for D (6 bases). The CDR3 totals 13 residues. V lost 5 bases and J 2 bases, leaving 11 bases between the germline ends. Per the germline V gene, CDR1 is SGHNT and CDR2 is YYREEE (reference sequence). In DNA, the CDR3 is TGTGCCAGCAGTCTTAGCGGCCCCTACGAGCAGTACTTC. Translated, it gives CASSLSGPYEQYF.

The chain recombines TRBV5-6 with TRBJ2-1; TRBD2 matches at 11 bases. The germline CDR1 and CDR2 sequences are SGHDT and YYEEEE. V shed 4 bases and J 9 bases; nucleotides not matched to a gene: 6. This CDR3 has 14 amino acids. CDR3 loop: CASSLLAGEIEQFF. The CDR3 DNA sequence: TGTGCCAGCAGCCTACTAGCGGGAGAGATTGAGCAGTTCTTC. The complete variable domain, with remaining parts taken from reference TRBV5-6 and TRBJ2-1, reads DAGVTQSPTHLIKTRGQQVTLRCSPKSGHDTVSWYQQALGQGPQFIFQYYEEEERQRGNFPDRFSGHQFPNYSSELNVNALLLGDSALYLCASSLLAGEIEQFFGPGTRLTVL.

About this clone: This CDR3 is also generated by other DNA sequences in the sample. The rearrangement uses TRBV19 and TRBJ1-2; D not resolved. The CDR3 length is 13 residues. V shed 3 bases and J shed 0 bases, with 5 bases lying between them. Per germline, CDR1 LNHDA and CDR2 SQIVND (reference sequence). The CDR3 sequence: CASSIPPNYGYTF. In nucleotides, the CDR3 is TGTGCCAGTAGTATCCCACCTAACTATGGCTACACCTTC.

The J gene is TRBJ2-7, the V gene TRBV12-1. TRBV12-1 is deemed a pseudogene. The CDR3 has 14 amino acids. CDR3 coding DNA: TGTGCCAGCAGCTTTGTAGGGGGGTCCTACGAGCAGTACTTC. The encoded protein is CASSFVGGSYEQYF.

The rearrangement joins TRBV5-1 to TRBJ2-1; perhaps TRBD1 as D (6 bases). The ends were cut back, 0 bases at V and 2 bases at J, with 9 bases in the middle. This CDR3 is built from 15 residues. Germline assignment: CDR1 SGHRS and CDR2 YFSETQ. In nucleotides, the CDR3 is TGCGCCAGCAGCTTGGGTACAGGGACCTACAATGAGCAGTTCTTC. It codes for CASSLGTGTYNEQFF.